The T cell receptor (beta chain) under discussion was sequenced for a study of blood T cell repertoires in COVID-19. Study-wide background: Samples representing acute and convalescent COVID-19 were sourced from the United States, Italy and Spain. Nucleic acid was either cDNA or gDNA, and it came from T cells, B-cell-depleted T cells, or PBMCs.

Profiling relied on immunoSEQ multiplex PCR, and the TCRdb table lists in-frame clones only, not all of them. This table holds 150,000 to 200,000 clones, approximately 90% found once. This clonotype originated in a woman in her sixties or seventies who had recovered from COVID-19. The source material was peripheral blood.

This chain's CDR3 is CASSAGQDSYEQYF. CDR3 DNA sequence: TGTGCCAGCTCAGCGGGACAGGACTCCTACGAGCAGTACTTC. The rearrangement links TRBV18 to TRBJ2-7; 8 bases match TRBD1. V lost 5 bases and J lost 0; bases outside the gene matches: 3. Looked up from germline, CDR1 is KGHSH and CDR2 is LQKENI. CDR3 length: 14 residues.